This T cell receptor beta chain appears in the sequencing data of a study of sequential checkpoint blockade in melanoma. The CDR3 extends over 15 amino acids. Trimming cost V 2 bases and J 0 bases, with 8 bases left between them. Germline CDR1 is MNHGY and CDR2 is SAAAGT. The sample's treatment: randomized to nivolumab then ipilimumab (arm A) or the reverse (arm B). The sample holds a few counts of this clone. Antigen unknown. Findings and caveats of the study: About 30 times likelier clinical benefit followed increased tumor T-cell fraction and clonality.

Profiling relied on immunoSEQ multiplex PCR, and the TCRdb table lists in-frame clones only, not all of them. This sample carries around 37,000 clones, more than 25% of them seen once, and the ten largest clones take about 1.5%. This receptor was obtained from a human donor with melanoma. V gene TRBV6-8 combines with J gene TRBJ1-3; no definite D call. Material: tumor tissue (inferred from file names), obtained from a patient given nivolumab and ipilimumab in sequence. The CDR3 region has the DNA TGTGCCAGCAGTTACGGACCTCCCTCTGGAAACACCATATATTTT. This gives the protein CASSYGPPSGNTIYF.